This T cell receptor beta chain was identified in a study of T cell responses to AZD1222 COVID-19 vaccine. In the study overall: Second-dose groups at about 4 or about 12 weeks were pooled.

CDR1 SGDLS and CDR2 YYNGEE come from the germline V gene. V lost 0 bases, J lost 2 bases, and 5 bases stayed unmatched. CDR3 size: 16 residues. Notes on the study in general: In the spike-specific TCR repertoire, nearly half reportedly target unmutated variant regions.

A single count supports this clone. The antigen remains undetermined. The protocol was immunoSEQ multiplex PCR, while the TCRdb copy is restricted to in-frame clones and leaves out a portion. The data hold around 100,000 clones, with around 90% observed a single time. The clonotype was recovered from an adult in good health. The sequences come from peripheral blood, collected on day 0 of AZD1222 vaccination. This chain connects TRBV9 to TRBJ1-5; 7 nucleotides align to TRBD1. The CDR3 nucleotides are TGTGCCAGCAGCGTAGGTGGGACAGATGGCAATCAGCCCCAGCATTTT. As protein: CASSVGGTDGNQPQHF. Full variable domain (rest looked up from reference TRBV9 and TRBJ1-5): DSGVTQTPKHLITATGQRVTLRCSPRSGDLSVYWYQQSLDQGLQFLIQYYNGEERAKGNILERFSAQQFPDLHSELNLSSLELGDSALYFCASSVGGTDGNQPQHFGDGTRLSIL.